The next 2 T cell receptor beta chains were all read from a single sample in a study of control samples from healthy donors and cancer patients. The method was immunoSEQ multiplex PCR; TCRdb's version includes in-frame clones alone and lacks a portion of them. The sample contains about 130,000 clones, over 80% of which appear only once. The sample comprised PBMCs. The receptor source for this set is a man older than 75 with head and neck cancer.

The V and J genes are TRBV27 and TRBJ2-3; 10 bases agree with TRBD2. The ends lost 5 bases at V and 5 bases at J; junction bases unmatched: 10. CDR1 and CDR2 (germline): MNHEY, SMNVEV (reference sequence). The CDR3 runs to 16 residues. The CDR3: CASSPGTSEVVDTQYF. DNA for the CDR3: TGTGCCAGCAGTCCGGGGACTAGCGAGGTGGTAGATACGCAGTATTTT.

V and J are TRBV14 and TRBJ2-1; TRBD2 agrees at 8 bases. Germline CDR1 SGHDN, CDR2 FVKESK. The V and J ends lost 4 bases and 3 bases, in that order; junction bases with no gene match: 11. The CDR3 extends over 17 amino acids. CDR3 DNA sequence: TGTGCCAGCAGCCCCACCGGAGGTAGCGGGAACTACAATGAGCAGTTCTTC. It encodes CASSPTGGSGNYNEQFF.